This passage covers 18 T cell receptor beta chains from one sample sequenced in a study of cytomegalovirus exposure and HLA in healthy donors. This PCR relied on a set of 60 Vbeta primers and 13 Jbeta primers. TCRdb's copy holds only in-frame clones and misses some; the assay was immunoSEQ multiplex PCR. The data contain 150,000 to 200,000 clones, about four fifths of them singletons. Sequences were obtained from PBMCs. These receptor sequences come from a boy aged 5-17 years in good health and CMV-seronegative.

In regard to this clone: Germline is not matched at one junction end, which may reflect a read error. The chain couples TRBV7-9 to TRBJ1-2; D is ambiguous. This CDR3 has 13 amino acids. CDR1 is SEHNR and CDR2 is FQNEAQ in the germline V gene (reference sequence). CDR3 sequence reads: CSSSLGSLHGYTF. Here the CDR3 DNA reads TGTTCCAGCAGCTTGGGCAGCCTCCATGGCTACACCTTC.

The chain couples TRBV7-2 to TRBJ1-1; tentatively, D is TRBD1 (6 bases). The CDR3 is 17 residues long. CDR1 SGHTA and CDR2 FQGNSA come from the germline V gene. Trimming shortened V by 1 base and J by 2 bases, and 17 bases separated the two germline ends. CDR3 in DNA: TGTGCCAGCAGCTTAGGGGTAGCCAGGGGCAAAAACACTGAAGCTTTCTTT. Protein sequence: CASSLGVARGKNTEAFF.

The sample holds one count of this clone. CDR3 protein: CSVDWRNNEQFF. CDR3 sequence (DNA): TGCAGCGTTGACTGGCGGAACAATGAGCAGTTCTTC. The rearrangement joins TRBV29-1 to TRBJ2-1, with no clear D. CDR1 and CDR2 (germline): SQVTM, ANQGSEA. The CDR3 consists of 12 residues. Trimming pared 3 bases from V and 5 bases from J, leaving 8 bases between.

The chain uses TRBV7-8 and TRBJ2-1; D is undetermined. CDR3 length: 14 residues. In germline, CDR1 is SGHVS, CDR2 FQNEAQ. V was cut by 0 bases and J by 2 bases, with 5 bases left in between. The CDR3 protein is CASSLASTYNEQFF. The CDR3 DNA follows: TGTGCCAGCAGCTTAGCGTCTACCTACAATGAGCAGTTCTTC.

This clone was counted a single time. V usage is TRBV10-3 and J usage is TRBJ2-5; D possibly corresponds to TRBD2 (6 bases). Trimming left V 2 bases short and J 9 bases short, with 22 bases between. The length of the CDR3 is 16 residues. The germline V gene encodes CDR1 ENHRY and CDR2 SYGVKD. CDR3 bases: TGTGCCATCAGTGAGCCGACGGTGGGACTGTTCCGTCCCCAGTACTTC. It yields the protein CAISEPTVGLFRPQYF.

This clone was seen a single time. This chain's CDR3 is CASSPSGRPMTEKLFF. The CDR3 nucleotides are TGTGCCAGCAGCCCATCCGGGAGGCCGATGACTGAAAAACTGTTTTTT. The V and J genes are TRBV7-2 and TRBJ1-4; no clear D. This CDR3 is 16 amino acids long. Germline V gives CDR1 SGHTA, CDR2 FQGNSA. V lost 5 bases and J lost 7, with 20 bases in between.

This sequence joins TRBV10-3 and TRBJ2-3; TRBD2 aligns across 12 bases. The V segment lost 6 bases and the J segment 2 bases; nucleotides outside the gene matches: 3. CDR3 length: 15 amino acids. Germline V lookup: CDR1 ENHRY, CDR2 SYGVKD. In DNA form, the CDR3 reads TGTGCCATCAGCCGACTAGCGGGGGTCACAGATACGCAGTATTTT. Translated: CAISRLAGVTDTQYF.

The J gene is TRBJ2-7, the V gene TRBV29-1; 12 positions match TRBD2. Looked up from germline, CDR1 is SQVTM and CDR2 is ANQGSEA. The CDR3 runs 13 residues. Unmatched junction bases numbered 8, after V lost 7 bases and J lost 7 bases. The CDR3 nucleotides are TGCAGCGCCCTAGGACTAGCGGGGTTAGAGCAGTACTTC. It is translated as CSALGLAGLEQYF.

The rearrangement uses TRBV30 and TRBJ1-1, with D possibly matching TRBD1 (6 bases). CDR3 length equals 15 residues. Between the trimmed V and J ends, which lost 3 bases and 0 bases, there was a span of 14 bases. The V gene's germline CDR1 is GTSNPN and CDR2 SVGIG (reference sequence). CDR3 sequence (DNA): TGTGCCTGGAGATTATCCGGGACATTGAACACTGAAGCTTTCTTT. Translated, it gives CAWRLSGTLNTEAFF.

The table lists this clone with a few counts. CDR3 sequence (DNA): TGCGCCAGCAGCCAAGATCTTCGGACTAGCGGGGGGAGCCATGAGCAGTTCTTC. This translates into CASSQDLRTSGGSHEQFF. V and J are TRBV4-1 and TRBJ2-1; 14 bases align to TRBD2. Germline V gene sequence: CDR1 MGHRA, CDR2 YSYEKL. The CDR3 covers 18 residues. The V gene end was trimmed by 0 bases and the J gene end by 8 bases; junction bases not matched to a gene: 9.

This CDR3 is CASSRQLKLYGYTF. DNA of the CDR3: TGTGCCAGCAGCCGACAGCTTAAACTCTATGGCTACACCTTC. The J gene is TRBJ1-2, the V gene TRBV5-6, with D possibly matching TRBD1 (5 bases). The germline CDR1 and CDR2 sequences are SGHDT and YYEEEE. V dropped 4 bases and J dropped 4 bases, with 14 bases sitting between them. The CDR3 extends over 14 amino acids.

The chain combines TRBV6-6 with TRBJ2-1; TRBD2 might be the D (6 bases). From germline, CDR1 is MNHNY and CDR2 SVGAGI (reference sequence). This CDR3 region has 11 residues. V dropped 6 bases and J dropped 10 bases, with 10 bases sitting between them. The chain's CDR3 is CASSRGGEQFF. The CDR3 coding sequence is TGTGCCAGCAGCCGTGGGGGGGAGCAGTTCTTC.

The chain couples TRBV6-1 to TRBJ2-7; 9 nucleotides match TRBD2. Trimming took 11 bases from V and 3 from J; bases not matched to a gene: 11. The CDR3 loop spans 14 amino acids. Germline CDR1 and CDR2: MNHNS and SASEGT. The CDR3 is CAATRTSALYEQYF. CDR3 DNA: TGTGCCGCTACTCGGACTAGCGCCCTCTACGAGCAGTACTTC.

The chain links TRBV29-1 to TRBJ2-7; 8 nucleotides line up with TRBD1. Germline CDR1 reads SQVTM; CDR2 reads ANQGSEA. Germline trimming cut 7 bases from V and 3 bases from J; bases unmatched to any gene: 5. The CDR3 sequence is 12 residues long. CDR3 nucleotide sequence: TGCAGCGGGGGGACAGGCCGCTACGAGCAGTACTTC. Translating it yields CSGGTGRYEQYF.

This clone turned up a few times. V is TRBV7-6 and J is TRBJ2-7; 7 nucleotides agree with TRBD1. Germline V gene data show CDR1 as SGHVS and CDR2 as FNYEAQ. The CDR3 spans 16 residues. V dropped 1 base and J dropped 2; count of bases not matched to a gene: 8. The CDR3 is CASSLVSGGDPYEQYF. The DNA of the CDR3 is TGTGCCAGCAGCTTAGTTTCAGGGGGTGACCCCTACGAGCAGTACTTC.

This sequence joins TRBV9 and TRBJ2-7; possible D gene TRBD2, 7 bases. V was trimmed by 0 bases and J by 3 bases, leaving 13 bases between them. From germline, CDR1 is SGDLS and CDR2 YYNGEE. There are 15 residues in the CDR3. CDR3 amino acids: CASSVDEGGYYEQYF. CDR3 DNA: TGTGCCAGCAGCGTAGACGAGGGGGGGTACTACGAGCAGTACTTC.

The DNA of the CDR3 is TGTGCCAGCAGTGAAGGCCTTCCGGGGGTAACTGGAAACACCATATATTTT. Its translation: CASSEGLPGVTGNTIYF. The genes are TRBV6-1 and TRBJ1-3; D may be TRBD1 (5 bases). The CDR3 spans 17 residues. CDR1 and CDR2 from the germline V gene are MNHNS and SASEGT. V was cut by 1 base and J by 2 bases, with 15 bases left in between.

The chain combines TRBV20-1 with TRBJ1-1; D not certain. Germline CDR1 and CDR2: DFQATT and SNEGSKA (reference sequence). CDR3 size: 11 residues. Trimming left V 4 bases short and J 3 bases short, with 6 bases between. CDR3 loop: CSAIGDTEAFF. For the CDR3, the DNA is TGCAGTGCTATCGGGGACACTGAAGCTTTCTTT.